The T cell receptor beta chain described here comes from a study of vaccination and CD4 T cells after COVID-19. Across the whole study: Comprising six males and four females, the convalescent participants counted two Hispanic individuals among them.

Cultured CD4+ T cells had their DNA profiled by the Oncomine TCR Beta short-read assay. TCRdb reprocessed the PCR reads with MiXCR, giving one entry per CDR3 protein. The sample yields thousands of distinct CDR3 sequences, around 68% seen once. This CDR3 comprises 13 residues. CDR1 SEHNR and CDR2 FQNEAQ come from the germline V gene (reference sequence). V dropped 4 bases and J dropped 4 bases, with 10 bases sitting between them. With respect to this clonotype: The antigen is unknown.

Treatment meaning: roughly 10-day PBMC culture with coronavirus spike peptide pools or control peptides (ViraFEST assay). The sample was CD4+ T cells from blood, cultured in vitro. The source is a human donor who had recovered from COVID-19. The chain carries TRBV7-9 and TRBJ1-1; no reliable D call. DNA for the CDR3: TGTGCCAGCAGCTCTTCACCACCCACTGAAGCTTTCTTT. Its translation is CASSSSPPTEAFF. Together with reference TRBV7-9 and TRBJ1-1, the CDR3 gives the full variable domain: DTGVSQNPRHKITKRGQNVTFRCDPISEHNRLYWYRQTLGQGPEFLTYFQNEAQLEKSRLLSDRFSAERPKGSFSTLEIQRTEQGDSAMYLCASSSSPPTEAFFGQGTRLTVV.